This entry lists 26 T cell receptor beta chains sequenced from one sample in a study of TIL therapy for anti-PD-1-resistant metastatic lung cancer. Specified time point: pre-treatment sample, taken before nivolumab and TIL therapy. The immunoSEQ assay was v3. This table comes from immunoSEQ multiplex PCR, and its TCRdb copy is limited to in-frame clones, with some not included. This sample yields under 70,000 clones, of which 70% to 75% are seen a single time; more than 1.5% belongs to the top ten. Sequencing used blood, obtained at baseline. These receptors were collected from a person aged 25-80 years with non-small cell lung cancer.

This clone appeared a single time. The genes are TRBV6-5 and TRBJ2-7; TRBD1 aligns across 9 bases. The V segment lost 6 bases and the J segment 4 bases; nucleotides outside the gene matches: 10. CDR3 length: 15 amino acids. CDR1 MNHEY and CDR2 SVGAGI come from the germline V gene. CDR3 coding DNA: TGTGCCAGCAGCACGTTTTGGGACAGGGCTTACGAGCAGTACTTC. Translating it yields CASSTFWDRAYEQYF.

The rearrangement uses TRBV5-1 and TRBJ2-1, with 9 bases that match TRBD2. The CDR3 contains 15 residues. V lost 2 bases to trimming and J lost 4 bases; unmatched junction nucleotides: 4. The germline V gene encodes CDR1 SGHRS and CDR2 YFSETQ. CDR3 amino acids: CASSFLAGTYNEQFF. CDR3 bases: TGCGCCAGCAGCTTTCTAGCGGGGACTTACAATGAGCAGTTCTTC.

This chain connects TRBV5-1 to TRBJ2-4, with D possibly being TRBD1 (6 bases). This CDR3 comprises 13 residues. Germline V gene sequence: CDR1 SGHRS, CDR2 YFSETQ. V lost 4 bases and J 4 bases, leaving 9 bases between the germline ends. The CDR3 DNA is TGCGCCAGCAGCCAGGACAGAAAAAACATTCAGTACTTC. It specifies CASSQDRKNIQYF.

The rearrangement links TRBV4-2 to TRBJ2-7; 14 bases align to TRBD2. Germline lookup yields CDR1 LGHNA and CDR2 YNFKEQ. This CDR3 spans 17 amino acids. Trimming cost V 4 bases and J 3 bases; bases outside gene matches: 8. DNA for the CDR3: TGTGCCAGCAGCCCAGGGACTAGCGGGAGTCCGGTCTACGAGCAGTACTTC. It encodes CASSPGTSGSPVYEQYF.

The chain combines TRBV18 with TRBJ2-3, with D maybe TRBD1 (6 bases). This CDR3 region has 16 residues. The germline V gene has CDR1 KGHSH and CDR2 LQKENI. V lost 2 bases to trimming and J lost 2 bases, with 14 bases between them. The CDR3 sequence: CASSPEEGQLTDTQYF. The CDR3 region has the DNA TGTGCCAGCTCACCAGAGGAAGGACAGCTCACAGATACGCAGTATTTT.

In its sample, this clone was seen a few times. V usage is TRBV9 and J usage is TRBJ1-1; D unclear. Trimming shortened V by 0 bases and J by 4 bases, and 13 bases separated the two germline ends. This CDR3 comprises 15 residues. The germline V gene has CDR1 SGDLS and CDR2 YYNGEE. As DNA, the CDR3 is TGTGCCAGCAGCGTAGCTATGGTACAAGGCACTGAAGCTTTCTTT. The encoded protein is CASSVAMVQGTEAFF.

V gene TRBV4-1 combines with J gene TRBJ2-6; 9 nucleotides agree with TRBD2. The J segment lost 2 bases and the V segment lost 0 bases, leaving 5 bases of the junction unmatched. The CDR3 is 18 residues long. Germline CDR1 reads MGHRA; CDR2 reads YSYEKL. CDR3 in amino acids: CASSQDWREGPGANVLTF. The CDR3 DNA reads as TGCGCCAGCAGCCAAGACTGGCGGGAGGGCCCTGGGGCCAACGTCCTGACTTTC.

This rearrangement joins TRBV6-6 to TRBJ2-7, with unresolved D. V was trimmed by 6 bases and J by 3 bases, leaving 6 bases between them. Germline V gene lookup returns CDR1 MNHNY and CDR2 SVGAGI (reference sequence). The CDR3 has 11 amino acids. CDR3 loop: CASSRIYEQYF. The CDR3 DNA follows: TGTGCCAGCAGCCGCATCTACGAGCAGTACTTC.

The V gene is TRBV7-2, the J gene TRBJ1-6, with a weak D call TRBD1 (6 bases). From germline, CDR1 is SGHTA and CDR2 FQGNSA. Trimming removed 1 base from V and 9 bases from J, with 13 bases in between. The CDR3 is made up of 15 amino acids. CDR3 loop: CASSLDPGATSPLHF. The CDR3 DNA follows: TGTGCCAGCAGCTTAGATCCGGGGGCCACTTCACCCCTCCACTTT.

The chain employs TRBV4-1 and TRBJ2-5; 8 bases are shared with TRBD2. Germline loops: CDR1 MGHRA, CDR2 YSYEKL. Trimming took 1 base from V and 4 from J; bases not matched to a gene: 5. The CDR3 is 15 amino acids. The CDR3 coding sequence is TGCGCCAGCAGCCAAGTTACGGGAGGGTTAGAGACCCAGTACTTC. Protein: CASSQVTGGLETQYF.

The rearrangement uses TRBV5-4 and TRBJ2-7; 9 nucleotides match TRBD2. The J segment lost 7 bases and the V segment lost 0 bases, leaving 14 bases of the junction unmatched. The CDR3 has 17 residues. Germline CDR1 reads SGHNT; CDR2 reads YYREEE (reference sequence). CDR3 residues: CASSLAGLAGRQREQYF. The DNA for the CDR3 is TGTGCCAGCAGCTTGGCCGGGCTAGCGGGACGACAGCGGGAGCAGTACTTC.

The V call is TRBV10-3, the J call TRBJ2-5; the D gene is possibly TRBD2 (5 bases). The germline V and J ends were trimmed by 7 bases and 2 bases, with 11 bases remaining between them. This CDR3 is built from 13 residues. Germline V gives CDR1 ENHRY, CDR2 SYGVKD. The CDR3 DNA reads TGTGCCATCACCCGGGATCCTCAAGAGACCCAGTACTTC. Translation: CAITRDPQETQYF.

V is TRBV7-9 and J is TRBJ2-5; 7 bases match TRBD1. Per germline, CDR1 SEHNR and CDR2 FQNEAQ (reference sequence). The CDR3 spans 13 residues. Trimming cost V 5 bases and J 2 bases; bases outside gene matches: 2. CDR3: CASSPGQQETQYF. The CDR3 coding sequence is TGTGCCAGCAGCCCGGGACAGCAAGAGACCCAGTACTTC. The whole variable domain, filled in from reference TRBV7-9 and TRBJ2-5, reads DTGVSQNPRHKITKRGQNVTFRCDPISEHNRLYWYRQTLGQGPEFLTYFQNEAQLEKSRLLSDRFSAERPKGSFSTLEIQRTEQGDSAMYLCASSPGQQETQYFGPGTRLLVL.

This sequence joins TRBV10-3 and TRBJ2-7; 8 positions agree with TRBD2. The CDR3 is made up of 15 amino acids. The J segment lost 3 bases and the V segment lost 0 bases, leaving 4 bases of the junction unmatched. Germline V lookup: CDR1 ENHRY, CDR2 SYGVKD. CDR3 amino acids: CAISESPGLGYEQYF. CDR3 in DNA: TGTGCCATCAGTGAGTCCCCGGGACTAGGCTACGAGCAGTACTTC.

This clone was recorded once. This chain links TRBV30 with TRBJ1-1; D is ambiguous. Trimming stripped 2 bases from V and 0 bases from J, with 16 bases between. The CDR3 totals 16 residues. From germline, CDR1 is GTSNPN and CDR2 SVGIG (reference sequence). The CDR3 nucleotides are TGTGCCTGGAGTACGAGAGGGATTACTCTGAACACTGAAGCTTTCTTT. Translation gives CAWSTRGITLNTEAFF.

The chain links TRBV14 to TRBJ2-7; D is unresolved. Looked up from germline, CDR1 is SGHDN and CDR2 is FVKESK. The CDR3 has 12 amino acids. Trimming took 6 bases from V and 3 from J, leaving 9 bases between them. CDR3 sequence: CASSATIYEQYF. CDR3 nucleotides: TGTGCCAGCAGTGCGACAATCTACGAGCAGTACTTC.

The chain recombines TRBV6-1 with TRBJ1-4; perhaps TRBD1 as D (6 bases). The CDR3 length is 13 residues. The V and J ends lost 7 bases and 3 bases respectively, with 9 bases between them. Germline CDR1 is MNHNS and CDR2 is SASEGT. CDR3 bases: TGTGCCAGCACGAGGACAGCTAATGAAAAACTGTTTTTT. It specifies CASTRTANEKLFF.

This clone was detected a few times. This rearrangement joins TRBV10-1 to TRBJ1-6; D unclear. Trimming cost V 7 bases and J 7 bases, with 17 bases left between them. The CDR3 runs to 15 residues. Germline loops: CDR1 WNHNN, CDR2 SYGVQD (reference sequence). The chain's CDR3 is CASKESKNGNSPLHF. For the CDR3, the DNA is TGCGCCAGCAAAGAGAGCAAAAATGGGAATTCACCCCTCCACTTT.

The chain employs TRBV19 and TRBJ2-5; tentative D call: TRBD1 (5 bases). This CDR3 spans 16 amino acids. V was clipped by 6 bases and J by 1 base, with 18 bases between them. CDR1 is LNHDA, CDR2 SQIVND, per germline (reference sequence). CDR3 DNA sequence: TGTGCCAGTAGCCGCACTCGGACACTTTCCCAAGAGACCCAGTACTTC. This sequence encodes CASSRTRTLSQETQYF.

The chain couples TRBV9 to TRBJ1-4, with D possibly matching TRBD1 (5 bases). The V end lost 7 bases, the J end lost 5 bases, and 15 bases lay between the germline ends. The germline V gene encodes CDR1 SGDLS and CDR2 YYNGEE. The CDR3 spans 14 residues. CDR3 DNA sequence: TGTGCCAGCGGCCGGGACTCCGAAAATGAAAAACTGTTTTTT. This gives the protein CASGRDSENEKLFF.

This clone has a handful of counts. The genes are TRBV30 and TRBJ1-4, with TRBD1 matching 9 bases. Germline V gene sequence: CDR1 GTSNPN, CDR2 SVGIG (reference sequence). The CDR3 runs 11 residues. The DNA for the CDR3 is TGTGGCGCGGGACAGGGTCGAAAACTGTTTTTT. Amino acids: CGAGQGRKLFF.

CDR3 in amino acids: CASGLVAQEQFF. CDR3 nucleotides: TGTGCTAGTGGTTTGGTAGCCCAGGAGCAGTTCTTC. The chain employs TRBV12-5 and TRBJ2-1; D is uncertain. The CDR3 totals 12 residues. CDR1 and CDR2 (germline): LGHNT, FRNRAP. V was cut by 0 bases and J by 10 bases, with 7 bases left in between. The whole variable domain, remainder taken from reference TRBV12-5 and TRBJ2-1, is DARVTQTPRHKVTEMGQEVTMRCQPILGHNTVFWYRQTMMQGLELLAYFRNRAPLDDSGMPKDRFSAEMPDATLATLKIQPSEPRDSAVYFCASGLVAQEQFFGPGTRLTVL.

The chain uses TRBV18 and TRBJ1-5; D unclear. The germline V gene encodes CDR1 KGHSH and CDR2 LQKENI. The CDR3 contains 17 residues. The ends were cut back, 4 bases at V and 2 bases at J, with 18 bases in the middle. The DNA of the CDR3 is TGTGCCAGCTCACAAGGGATGATTGGGATACGCAATCAGCCCCAGCATTTT. Translated, it gives CASSQGMIGIRNQPQHF.

The chain joins TRBV7-9 to TRBJ1-3; no clear D gene. Trimming took off 5 bases at V and 0 bases at J, with 11 bases between the two ends. Germline V gene lookup returns CDR1 SEHNR and CDR2 FQNEAQ (reference sequence). The CDR3 covers 15 residues. CDR3 coding DNA: TGTGCCAGCAGCCTGCAGGTACTCTCTGGAAACACCATATATTTT. It is translated as CASSLQVLSGNTIYF.

Comment on this clone: The sample contains more than one DNA sequence encoding this CDR3. The V and J genes are TRBV30 and TRBJ1-5; D is perhaps TRBD1 (6 bases). Germline CDR1 GTSNPN, CDR2 SVGIG (reference sequence). This CDR3 contains 14 residues. V was trimmed by 0 bases and J by 6 bases, leaving 12 bases between them. CDR3 sequence (DNA): TGTGCCTGGAGTGTACTGGGGGCGGGTCAGCCCCAGCATTTT. This translates into CAWSVLGAGQPQHF. The entire variable domain, with the rest obtained from reference TRBV30 and TRBJ1-5, is as follows: SQTIHQWPATLVQPVGSPLSLECTVEGTSNPNLYWYRQAAGRGLQLLFYSVGIGQISSEVPQNLSASRPQDRQFILSSKKLLLSDSGFYLCAWSVLGAGQPQHFGDGTRLSIL.

The chain is built from TRBV7-8 and TRBJ1-4; D gene ambiguous. The V and J ends lost 1 base and 8 bases respectively, with 11 bases between them. CDR1 and CDR2 (germline): SGHVS, FQNEAQ. This CDR3 region has 14 residues. The CDR3 loop is CASSLGQVGEKLFF. For the CDR3, the DNA is TGTGCCAGCAGCTTAGGGCAGGTGGGCGAAAAACTGTTTTTT.